Presented here are 30 T cell receptor beta chains from one specimen sequenced in a study of cytomegalovirus exposure and HLA in healthy donors. PCR was performed using 60 Vbeta and 13 Jbeta primers. Sequenced by immunoSEQ multiplex PCR; TCRdb stores in-frame clones only, minus some. Of some 110,000 clones listed, 70% to 85% were seen once; the top ten hold about 13%. The sequenced sample consisted of PBMCs. Source of these receptors: a woman aged 40 to 50 in good health and CMV-seropositive.

CDR3 sequence: CASSLTREETQYF. Here the CDR3 DNA reads TGTGCCAGCAGCTTGACCAGGGAAGAGACCCAGTACTTC. The genes are TRBV7-9 and TRBJ2-5; a weak D match, TRBD1 (5 bases). CDR3 length: 13 amino acids. Trimming left V 3 bases short and J 3 bases short, with 8 bases between. Germline V lookup: CDR1 SEHNR, CDR2 FQNEAQ (reference sequence).

The gene calls are TRBV2 and TRBJ1-1; the D gene is possibly TRBD1 (5 bases). Germline V CDR1 and CDR2: SNHLY, FYNNEI. The CDR3 totals 14 residues. V was pared by 5 bases and J by 2 bases, with 12 bases between. The CDR3 region is CASSPRVYNTEAFF. Here the CDR3 DNA reads TGTGCCAGCAGTCCCAGGGTATATAACACTGAAGCTTTCTTT.

This clone occurred a few times. This chain joins TRBV7-2 and TRBJ2-5, with D tentatively TRBD2 (5 bases). Germline V gives CDR1 SGHTA, CDR2 FQGNSA. The CDR3 runs 13 residues. Trimming took off 5 bases at V and 4 bases at J, with 11 bases between the two ends. The CDR3 DNA follows: TGTGCCAGCAGCCGACTACGAGGAGAGACCCAGTACTTC. Protein product: CASSRLRGETQYF.

The chain employs TRBV6-5 and TRBJ2-7, with a weak D call TRBD2 (6 bases). This CDR3 has 14 amino acids. Trimming shortened V by 8 bases and J by 5 bases, and 19 bases separated the two germline ends. Germline assignment: CDR1 MNHEY and CDR2 SVGAGI. The CDR3 region has the DNA TGTGCCAGCGGTCGGGACGGGAGTACCCACGAGCAGTACTTC. Amino acids: CASGRDGSTHEQYF.

The chain uses TRBV30 and TRBJ1-1; D is undetermined. Germline V gene data show CDR1 as GTSNPN and CDR2 as SVGIG (reference sequence). The CDR3 consists of 13 residues. V lost 2 bases and J 5 bases, leaving 12 bases between the germline ends. DNA of the CDR3: TGTGCCTGGAGTCCTTACACGGGGACTGAAGCTTTCTTT. Protein sequence: CAWSPYTGTEAFF.

This chain joins TRBV7-6 and TRBJ2-1; weak D call: TRBD2 (6 bases). Germline loops: CDR1 SGHVS, CDR2 FNYEAQ. V lost 7 bases to trimming and J lost 5 bases, with 12 bases between them. The CDR3 consists of 13 residues. CDR3 in amino acids: CASTPPGDNEQFF. The CDR3 DNA follows: TGTGCCAGCACCCCCCCGGGGGACAATGAGCAGTTCTTC.

A word on this clone: Other DNA sequences within the sample encode an identical CDR3. The chain recombines TRBV6-4 with TRBJ2-2, with D perhaps matching TRBD2 (5 bases). The germline gives CDR1 MRHNA, CDR2 SNTAGT. Trimming removed 6 bases at V and 4 bases at J, with 9 bases between. The CDR3 sequence is 13 residues long. CDR3: CASSPSGTGELFF. Here the CDR3 DNA reads TGTGCCAGCAGCCCCAGCGGCACCGGGGAGCTGTTTTTT.

This clone appeared a few times. The chain recombines TRBV19 with TRBJ1-5; tentatively, D is TRBD1 (6 bases). This CDR3 is 14 amino acids long. Germline loops: CDR1 LNHDA, CDR2 SQIVND (reference sequence). V lost 3 bases, J lost 4 bases, and 10 bases lay in between. CDR3 nucleotides: TGTGCCAGTAGTATCACAGGGACGAATCAGCCCCAGCATTTT. It specifies CASSITGTNQPQHF. The entire variable domain, with the rest obtained from reference TRBV19 and TRBJ1-5, is as follows: DGGITQSPKYLFRKEGQNVTLSCEQNLNHDAMYWYRQDPGQGLRLIYYSQIVNDFQKGDIAEGYSVSREKKESFPLTVTSAQKNPTAFYLCASSITGTNQPQHFGDGTRLSIL.

In this sample, this clone turned up a few times. The chain couples TRBV7-6 to TRBJ2-5; 9 bases fit TRBD1. This CDR3 is 15 amino acids long. Germline loops: CDR1 SGHVS, CDR2 FNYEAQ. After removal of 4 bases from V and 9 bases from J, the junction contained 12 bases not matched to a gene. The CDR3: CASSSGTGTQGAQYF. The CDR3 DNA reads as TGTGCCAGCAGCTCCGGGACAGGGACACAAGGGGCCCAGTACTTC.

This sequence joins TRBV28 and TRBJ2-3, with 7 bases lining up with TRBD1. After removal of 3 bases from V and 5 bases from J, the junction contained 8 bases not matched to a gene. The CDR3 spans 15 residues. Germline V CDR1 and CDR2: MDHEN, SYDVKM. CDR3 coding DNA: TGTGCCAGCAGTTTTTACAGGGGAGAGGGAGATACGCAGTATTTT. Its protein is CASSFYRGEGDTQYF.

A few counts support this clone. This rearrangement joins TRBV28 to TRBJ2-2; 7 nucleotides align to TRBD2. Germline V CDR1 and CDR2: MDHEN, SYDVKM. The junction had 11 bases not matched to a gene; V was cut back by 6 bases and J by 4 bases. The length of the CDR3 is 16 residues. CDR3 bases: TGTGCCAGCAGCCCCAGAGCGGGGTGGGGCACCGGGGAGCTGTTTTTT. Protein product: CASSPRAGWGTGELFF.

This rearrangement joins TRBV18 to TRBJ1-1; D not resolved. CDR3 size: 13 residues. Trimming left V 3 bases short and J 2 bases short, with 7 bases between. The V gene's germline CDR1 is KGHSH and CDR2 LQKENI. CDR3 protein: CASSPQKNTEAFF. CDR3 sequence (DNA): TGTGCCAGCTCACCTCAAAAAAACACTGAAGCTTTCTTT.

The J gene is TRBJ1-5, the V gene TRBV4-1, with 7 nucleotides matching TRBD1. V was clipped by 5 bases and J by 5 bases; unmatched bases: 6. This CDR3 comprises 14 residues. The V gene's germline CDR1 is MGHRA and CDR2 YSYEKL. In DNA, the CDR3 is TGCGCCAGCAGCTTTCGACAGGGAGATCAGCCCCAGCATTTT. It yields the protein CASSFRQGDQPQHF.

The V gene is TRBV30, the J gene TRBJ2-3, with 16 positions matching TRBD2. The ends lost 4 bases at V and 4 bases at J; junction bases unmatched: 5. This CDR3 has 16 amino acids. CDR1 is GTSNPN, CDR2 SVGIG, per germline (reference sequence). CDR3 coding DNA: TGTGCCTGGAACCAGGGACTAGCGGGAGGGGCAGATACGCAGTATTTT. Amino acids: CAWNQGLAGGADTQYF.

V and J are TRBV2 and TRBJ2-7; 7 bases map to TRBD1. CDR1 is SNHLY, CDR2 FYNNEI, per germline. With 3 bases clipped from V and 1 base from J, the junction kept 3 bases outside the gene matches. The CDR3 is made up of 14 amino acids. The DNA of the CDR3 is TGTGCCAGCAGTGAGTGGGACAGTTCCTACGAGCAGTACTTC. Amino acid sequence: CASSEWDSSYEQYF.

This chain uses TRBV20-1 with TRBJ2-5, with a possible D match to TRBD2 (5 bases). V was shortened by 3 bases and J by 5 bases, with 7 bases between the two germline ends. The CDR3 is 11 residues long. The germline CDR1 and CDR2 sequences are DFQATT and SNEGSKA (reference sequence). In nucleotides, the CDR3 is TGCAGTGCTAGGCCGGGGGAGACCCAGTACTTC. Translating gives CSARPGETQYF.

The chain is built from TRBV6-5 and TRBJ1-1; the match to TRBD1 covers 7 bases. Germline CDR1 and CDR2: MNHEY and SVGAGI. The V segment lost 2 bases and the J segment 1 base; nucleotides outside the gene matches: 1. CDR3 length: 14 amino acids. For the CDR3, the DNA is TGTGCCAGCAGTTACGGGACAGAGAACACTGAAGCTTTCTTT. Protein product: CASSYGTENTEAFF.

The chain joins TRBV28 to TRBJ1-5; TRBD1 matches at 9 bases. After removal of 4 bases from V and 6 bases from J, the junction contained 7 bases not matched to a gene. CDR1 is MDHEN, CDR2 SYDVKM, per germline. This CDR3 has 15 amino acids. The CDR3 DNA reads as TGTGCCAGCAGTTCTGGACAGGGGATGCGTCAGCCCCAGCATTTT. Protein: CASSSGQGMRQPQHF. Together with reference TRBV28 and TRBJ1-5, the CDR3 gives the full variable domain: DVKVTQSSRYLVKRTGEKVFLECVQDMDHENMFWYRQDPGLGLRLIYFSYDVKMKEKGDIPEGYSVSREKKERFSLILESASTNQTSMYLCASSSGQGMRQPQHFGDGTRLSIL.

The chain recombines TRBV6-1 with TRBJ2-1; D may be TRBD2 (6 bases). CDR1 and CDR2 from the germline V gene are MNHNS and SASEGT. V lost 4 bases and J 7 bases, leaving 14 bases between the germline ends. The CDR3 is made up of 14 amino acids. The CDR3 sequence: CASSGFGGENEQFF. Here the CDR3 DNA reads TGTGCCAGCAGTGGGTTCGGGGGAGAAAATGAGCAGTTCTTC.

The V and J genes are TRBV27 and TRBJ2-1; tentatively, D is TRBD2 (5 bases). The CDR3 length is 15 residues. Per germline, CDR1 MNHEY and CDR2 SMNVEV (reference sequence). V lost 8 bases to trimming and J lost 5 bases, with 19 bases between them. CDR3: CASEKKRGLNNEQFF. CDR3 in DNA: TGTGCCAGCGAGAAAAAACGAGGGCTTAACAATGAGCAGTTCTTC.

The chain uses TRBV2 and TRBJ1-1, with D unclear. CDR1 SNHLY and CDR2 FYNNEI come from the germline V gene. The V gene lost 5 bases and the J gene lost 7 bases, with 17 bases spanning the gap. The CDR3 contains 14 residues. The chain's CDR3 is CASSTHEVMNEAFF. CDR3 bases: TGTGCCAGCAGTACCCACGAGGTGATGAATGAAGCTTTCTTT.

This sequence joins TRBV15 and TRBJ1-2; tentative D call: TRBD1 (5 bases). V gave up 5 bases and J gave up 4 bases, with 17 bases separating them. The length of the CDR3 is 15 residues. CDR1 and CDR2 from the germline V gene are LNHNV and YYDKDF (reference sequence). CDR3 loop: CATSGMAQGTYGYTF. In nucleotides, the CDR3 is TGTGCCACCAGCGGTATGGCCCAGGGTACCTATGGCTACACCTTC.

The J gene is TRBJ1-1, the V gene TRBV18, with TRBD1 identical over 10 bases. The junction had 10 bases not matched to a gene; V was cut back by 7 bases and J by 5 bases. Germline-derived CDR1 and CDR2 are KGHSH and LQKENI. The CDR3 is 15 residues long. CDR3 in amino acids: CASFSSTGGSTEAFF. The CDR3, as DNA: TGTGCCAGCTTCTCGTCGACAGGGGGCTCGACTGAAGCTTTCTTT.

This rearrangement joins TRBV28 to TRBJ1-1; unclear D gene. The germline gives CDR1 MDHEN, CDR2 SYDVKM. The CDR3 is 15 residues long. The germline V and J ends were trimmed by 2 bases and 4 bases, with 14 bases remaining between them. DNA of the CDR3: TGTGCCAGCAGTTTAGGGCCGGATCGCCCCACTGAAGCTTTCTTT. Protein sequence: CASSLGPDRPTEAFF.

CDR3: CASSFGTGAYEQYF. The DNA for the CDR3 is TGTGCCAGCAGTTTCGGGACAGGGGCCTACGAGCAGTACTTC. This chain connects TRBV27 to TRBJ2-7; 10 nucleotides agree with TRBD1. Trimming at V came to 3 bases and at J to 2 bases, leaving 1 base not matched to a gene. The V gene's germline CDR1 is MNHEY and CDR2 SMNVEV (reference sequence). The CDR3 loop spans 14 amino acids.

This clone was picked up a small number of times. The chain couples TRBV7-8 to TRBJ2-5; 13 nucleotides align to TRBD2. The V segment lost 5 bases and the J segment 4 bases; nucleotides outside the gene matches: 4. In germline, CDR1 is SGHVS, CDR2 FQNEAQ. The CDR3 loop spans 15 amino acids. In nucleotides, the CDR3 is TGTGCCAGCAGCCCAGGACTAGCGGGAGCAGAGACCCAGTACTTC. Protein: CASSPGLAGAETQYF.

V usage is TRBV29-1 and J usage is TRBJ2-3; 8 nucleotides line up with TRBD1. V lost 6 bases and J lost 6; bases outside the gene matches: 11. CDR1 and CDR2 from the germline V gene are SQVTM and ANQGSEA. The CDR3 loop spans 14 amino acids. The CDR3: CSVEHGQGTDTQYF. For the CDR3, the DNA is TGCAGCGTCGAACACGGACAGGGTACCGATACGCAGTATTTT.

The V and J genes are TRBV9 and TRBJ1-1; TRBD1 might be the D (5 bases). Germline V gives CDR1 SGDLS, CDR2 YYNGEE. The V and J ends lost 0 bases and 5 bases respectively, with 8 bases between them. The CDR3 is 13 amino acids. The CDR3 bases are TGTGCCAGCAGCGTAGCAGGGCCAACTGAAGCTTTCTTT. Translating it yields CASSVAGPTEAFF.

The rearrangement joins TRBV5-1 to TRBJ2-3; D is possibly TRBD2 (6 bases). This CDR3 is built from 16 residues. V was shortened by 0 bases and J by 2 bases, with 13 bases between the two germline ends. The germline CDR1 and CDR2 sequences are SGHRS and YFSETQ. The CDR3 DNA follows: TGCGCCAGCAGCTTGGTTCCTAGCGAAAACACAGATACGCAGTATTTT. Translated: CASSLVPSENTDTQYF.

The chain carries TRBV4-1 and TRBJ1-2; a possible D gene is TRBD1 (5 bases). The CDR3 spans 11 residues. CDR1 is MGHRA and CDR2 is YSYEKL in the germline V gene. Trimming cost V 4 bases and J 5 bases, with 5 bases left between them. CDR3 residues: CASSPGYGYTF. In nucleotides, the CDR3 is TGCGCCAGCAGCCCAGGGTATGGCTACACCTTC.